One sample yielded the 6 T cell receptor beta chains listed below, sequenced in a study of T cells in Graves' hyperthyroidism and ophthalmopathy. What was amplified from RNA transcripts were TCR beta CDR3 regions. Carried out on the TCR CDR3, a first-round RT-PCR used the HTBI primer set. MiXCR, applied by TCRdb to the multiplex PCR reads, yields one record per CDR3 protein. The sample lists some 350,000 distinct CDR3 sequences, 15% to 20% occurring once. Sequenced input: blood. The source of these receptors is a woman aged 18-29 years with Graves' hyperthyroidism.

The rearrangement links TRBV27 to TRBJ2-7; D uncertain. The CDR3 has 12 residues. The ends were cut back, 11 bases at V and 3 bases at J, with 14 bases in the middle. The germline CDR1 and CDR2 sequences are MNHEY and SMNVEV (reference sequence). The CDR3 spells CASRGPFYEQYF. The CDR3 nucleotides are TGTGCCTCCCGAGGCCCCTTCTACGAGCAGTACTTC.

This clonotype showed up just once. V is TRBV6-2 or TRBV6-3 and J is TRBJ2-5; tentatively, D is TRBD1 or TRBD2 (5 bases each). V was cut by 2 bases and J by 0 bases, with 28 bases left in between. This CDR3 comprises 21 residues. Germline V gene sequence: CDR1 MNHEY, CDR2 SVGEGT. The CDR3 DNA reads TGTGCCAGCAGTTACGCATCCGGGGCCCGGGCGCAAGTAGGGTACCAAGAGACCCAGTACTTC. This translates into CASSYASGARAQVGYQETQYF.

In this sample, this clonotype turned up many times. This chain joins TRBV27 and TRBJ1-5; a weak D match, TRBD1 (5 bases). Germline CDR1 and CDR2: MNHEY and SMNVEV (reference sequence). V lost 7 bases and J lost 2, with 12 bases in between. This CDR3 has 14 amino acids. The CDR3 region is CASKRDGRNQPQHF. The CDR3 DNA sequence: TGTGCCAGCAAACGGGACGGACGCAATCAGCCCCAGCATTTT.

This clonotype was detected many times. The chain links TRBV5-1 to TRBJ2-2; 7 nucleotides line up with TRBD1. This CDR3 is built from 13 residues. Germline V gene data show CDR1 as SGHRS and CDR2 as YFSETQ. V shed 4 bases and J 5 bases; nucleotides not matched to a gene: 2. This CDR3 reads CASSKQGTGELFF. CDR3 bases: TGCGCCAGCAGCAAACAGGGGACCGGGGAGCTGTTTTTT.

This clonotype was counted ten times or more. The CDR3 region is CSVEVSGNTIYF. Here the CDR3 DNA reads TGCAGCGTTGAGGTATCTGGAAACACCATATATTTT. V is TRBV29-1 and J is TRBJ1-3; D is undetermined. Trimming took off 3 bases at V and 1 base at J, with 4 bases between the two ends. Germline CDR1 SQVTM, CDR2 ANQGSEA. The CDR3 loop spans 12 amino acids.

The rearrangement joins TRBV12-3 or TRBV12-4 to TRBJ1-2; no clear D gene. V gave up 8 bases and J gave up 2 bases, with 9 bases separating them. The CDR3 loop spans 12 amino acids. The CDR3 DNA sequence: TGTGCCAGCCAGGAGGGCAACTATGGCTACACCTTC. It is translated as CASQEGNYGYTF.